This TCR beta chain was found in a study of blood T cell repertoires in COVID-19. Background on the study: Sample material is recorded as cDNA or gDNA derived from T cells, B-cell-depleted T cells, or PBMCs.

TCRdb's copy holds only in-frame clones and misses some; the assay was immunoSEQ multiplex PCR. The data contain 240,000 or so clones, around 86% of them singletons. Concerning this clone itself: At the DNA level, this CDR3 is encoded by other sequences in the same sample as well.

The CDR3 runs 13 residues. CDR1 is SGHRS, CDR2 YFSETQ, per germline. V was cut by 4 bases and J by 2 bases, with 9 bases left in between. The sequenced sample was peripheral blood. This chain links TRBV5-1 with TRBJ2-5; a possible D gene is TRBD1 (6 bases). The sequence came from a woman in her sixties or seventies with active or convalescent COVID-19. In DNA, the CDR3 is TGCGCCAGCAGCCTTCAGGGGCAAGAGACCCAGTACTTC. Its protein is CASSLQGQETQYF. Using reference TRBV5-1 and TRBJ2-5 for the parts outside the CDR3, the full variable domain is KAGVTQTPRYLIKTRGQQVTLSCSPISGHRSVSWYQQTPGQGLQFLFEYFSETQRNKGNFPGRFSGRQFSNSRSEMNVSTLELGDSALYLCASSLQGQETQYFGPGTRLLVL.